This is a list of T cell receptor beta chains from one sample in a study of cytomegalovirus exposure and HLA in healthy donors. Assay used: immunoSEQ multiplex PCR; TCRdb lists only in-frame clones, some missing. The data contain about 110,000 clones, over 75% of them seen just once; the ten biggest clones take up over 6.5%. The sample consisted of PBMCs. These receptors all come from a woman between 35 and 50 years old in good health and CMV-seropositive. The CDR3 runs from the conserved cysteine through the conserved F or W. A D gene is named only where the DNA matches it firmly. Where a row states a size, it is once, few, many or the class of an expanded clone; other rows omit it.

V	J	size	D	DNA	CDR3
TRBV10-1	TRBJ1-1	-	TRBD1	TGCGCCAGCAGCGGACAGGGGAACACTGAAGCTTTCTTT	CASSGQGNTEAFF
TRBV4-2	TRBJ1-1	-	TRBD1	TGTGCCAGCAGCCCTGGGACAGGGGGTTTTGACACTGAAGCTTTCTTT	CASSPGTGGFDTEAFF
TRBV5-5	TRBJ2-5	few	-	TGTGCCAGCAGCCGGCGGTGGCTTCAAGAGACCCAGTACTTC	CASSRRWLQETQYF
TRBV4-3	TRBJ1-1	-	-	TGCGCCAGCAGCTACAGGGAGGGGGAAGCTTTCTTT	CASSYREGEAFF
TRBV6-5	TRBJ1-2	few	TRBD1	TGTGCCAGCAGCCCGGACAGGGAAGTGGGTGGCTACACCTTC	CASSPDREVGGYTF
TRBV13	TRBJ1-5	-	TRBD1	TGTGCCAGCAGCCGACGACAGGGGGGTCAGCCCCAGCATTTT	CASSRRQGGQPQHF
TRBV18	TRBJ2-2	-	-	TGTGCCAGCTCACCGCGCAGGGACACCGGGGAGCTGTTTTTT	CASSPRRDTGELFF
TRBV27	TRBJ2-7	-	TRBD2	TGTGCCAGCAGGCCCGACGGGACTACTTCCTACGAGCAGTACTTC	CASRPDGTTSYEQYF
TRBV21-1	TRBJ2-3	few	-	TGTGCCAGCAGCAAAGTAGTCACTAGCGGGAGAAGGAATGCAGATACGCAGTATTTT	CASSKVVTSGRRNADTQYF
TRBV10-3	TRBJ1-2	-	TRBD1	TGTGCCATCACCGCGACAGGGGTGAACTATGGCTACACCTTC	CAITATGVNYGYTF
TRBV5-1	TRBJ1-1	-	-	TGCGCCAGCAGCCCGTGGGCCAACACTGAAGCTTTCTTT	CASSPWANTEAFF
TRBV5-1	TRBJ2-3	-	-	TGCGCCAGCAGCTTGGGTTCAGGGGGAGGCCCAGATACGCAGTATTTT	CASSLGSGGGPDTQYF
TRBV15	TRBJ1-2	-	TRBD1	TGTGCCACCAGCAGGTACAGAGGACAGGGCTATGGCTACACCTTC	CATSRYRGQGYGYTF
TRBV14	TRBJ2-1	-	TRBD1	TGTGCCAGCAGCCTCCGGGACAGCTACAATGAGCAGTTCTTC	CASSLRDSYNEQFF
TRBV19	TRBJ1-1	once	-	TGTGCCAGTATGGGCCAGATGAACACTGAAGCTTTCTTT	CASMGQMNTEAFF
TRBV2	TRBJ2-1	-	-	TGTGCCAGCAGTGTTATGACTGGCAATGAGCAGTTCTTC	CASSVMTGNEQFF
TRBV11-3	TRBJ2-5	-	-	TGTGCCACTGGAGGGGGGGGCAGGGAGACCCAGTACTTC	CATGGGGRETQYF
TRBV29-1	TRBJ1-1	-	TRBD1	TGCAGCGCCGGGACAGGGTGGGGGATGAACACTGAAGCTTTCTTT	CSAGTGWGMNTEAFF
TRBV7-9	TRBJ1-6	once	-	TGTGCCAGCAGTCAAGAACTGGATTCACCCCTCCACTTT	CASSQELDSPLHF
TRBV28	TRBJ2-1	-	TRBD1	TGTGCCAGCAGTCCCGGGACAGGGGGCCACAATGAGCAGTTCTTC	CASSPGTGGHNEQFF
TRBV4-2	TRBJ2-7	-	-	TGTGCCAGCAGCCCGGACTCAAACAGGGATCCCTACGAGCAGTACTTC	CASSPDSNRDPYEQYF
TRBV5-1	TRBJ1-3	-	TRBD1	TGCGCCAGCAGCTTGGGCCAGGGGGCTCGGAACACCATATATTTT	CASSLGQGARNTIYF
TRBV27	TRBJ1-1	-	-	TGTGCCAGCAGCCTAATGGGGGGAGGCGACACTGAAGCTTTCTTT	CASSLMGGGDTEAFF
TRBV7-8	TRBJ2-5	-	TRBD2	TGTGCCAGCACCACCCCTGGTGGGTCTAGCGGGGGGGATGAAGAGACCCAGTACTTC	CASTTPGGSSGGDEETQYF
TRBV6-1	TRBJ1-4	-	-	TGTGCCAGCAGTGAATTGGCAGGGCATGAAAAACTGTTTTTT	CASSELAGHEKLFF
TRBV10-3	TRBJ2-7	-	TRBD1	TGTGCCATCAGTGAGGAACCGACAGGGGAGCATTCCTACGAGCAGTACTTC	CAISEEPTGEHSYEQYF
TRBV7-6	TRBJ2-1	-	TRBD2	TGTGCCAGCAGCTTAGCGTCCCTAGCGGGATACAATGAGCAGTTCTTC	CASSLASLAGYNEQFF
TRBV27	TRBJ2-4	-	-	TGTGCCAGCAGTTACAGGGGGGGGCTAGCCAAAAACATTCAGTACTTC	CASSYRGGLAKNIQYF
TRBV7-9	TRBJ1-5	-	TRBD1	TGTTCCAGCAGCTTAGGGCAGGGGGCGGCTCAGCCCCAGCATTTT	CSSSLGQGAAQPQHF
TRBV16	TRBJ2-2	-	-	TGTGCCAGCAGCGCGGGCACCGGGGAGCTGTTTTTT	CASSAGTGELFF
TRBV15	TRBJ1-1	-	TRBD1	TGTGCCACCAGCAATTACAGGGGATTGAACACTGAAGCTTTCTTT	CATSNYRGLNTEAFF
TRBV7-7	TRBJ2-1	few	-	TGTGCCAGCAGCTCCCCCCGGGGGGAGCAGTTCTTC	CASSSPRGEQFF
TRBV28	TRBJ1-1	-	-	TGTGCCAGCAGTTTAGGGCAGGGGATCACTGAAGCTTTCTTT	CASSLGQGITEAFF
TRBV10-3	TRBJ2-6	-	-	TGTGCCACGGCGCTTTGGACTGGCTCTGGGGCCAACGTCCTGACTTTC	CATALWTGSGANVLTF
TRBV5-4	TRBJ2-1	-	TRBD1	TGTGCCAGCAGCTTGGGAGGGACAGGGGGGTACAATGAGCAGTTCTTC	CASSLGGTGGYNEQFF
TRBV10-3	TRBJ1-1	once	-	TGTGCCATCAGTGAAGGTCCAGGTCTGAACACTGAAGCTTTCTTT	CAISEGPGLNTEAFF
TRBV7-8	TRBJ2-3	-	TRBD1	TGTGCCAGCAGCTTGACAGGGTCAGATACGCAGTATTTT	CASSLTGSDTQYF
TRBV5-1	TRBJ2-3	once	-	TGCGCCAGCAGCTTGAGTGAGGAGGGTATGGATACGCAGTATTTT	CASSLSEEGMDTQYF
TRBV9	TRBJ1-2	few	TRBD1	TGTGCCAGCAGCCCCAGACAGGGGAACTACTATGGCTACACCTTC	CASSPRQGNYYGYTF
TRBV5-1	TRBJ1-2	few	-	TGCGCCAGCAGCTTGGAACGGGGCGCCAACGGGGGGGGCTACACCTTC	CASSLERGANGGGYTF
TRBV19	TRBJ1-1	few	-	TGTGCCAGTAGTATAGGCACAGTCCCGAAAGCTTTCTTT	CASSIGTVPKAFF
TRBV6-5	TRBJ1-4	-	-	TGTGCCAGCAGTACTACAGGGACAACTAATGAAAAACTGTTTTTT	CASSTTGTTNEKLFF
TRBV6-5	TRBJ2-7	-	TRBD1	TGTGCCAGCAGTTACTGGTCCGGGACAGGAGGCTACGAGCAGTACTTC	CASSYWSGTGGYEQYF
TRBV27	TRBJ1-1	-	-	TGTGCCAGCAGTTTATCGGGTGGGAGGGAAGCTTTCTTT	CASSLSGGREAFF
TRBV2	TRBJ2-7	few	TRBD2	TGTGCCAGCAGTCATACCCGGGACACTTATTTAGCGGGAGGAAAGGACGAGCAGTACTTC	CASSHTRDTYLAGGKDEQYF
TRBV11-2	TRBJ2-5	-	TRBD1	TGTGCCAGCAGCCAGACAGGGTGGGGGCAAGAGACCCAGTACTTC	CASSQTGWGQETQYF
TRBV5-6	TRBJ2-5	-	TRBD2	TGTGCCAGCAGCGGCACTAAACAAACTAGCGGTCGTGAGACCCAGTACTTC	CASSGTKQTSGRETQYF
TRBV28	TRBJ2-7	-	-	TGTGCCAGCAGTTTTACGGGGGGCCCTACCTACGAGCAGTACTTC	CASSFTGGPTYEQYF
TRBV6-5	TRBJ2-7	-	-	TGTGCCAGCAAGAGCCAGCGATTATCCTACGAGCAGTACTTC	CASKSQRLSYEQYF
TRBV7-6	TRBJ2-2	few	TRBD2	TGTGCCAGCAGCTTAGCGGGACTAGCGGACTCCGGGGAGCTGTTTTTT	CASSLAGLADSGELFF
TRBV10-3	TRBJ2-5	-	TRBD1	TGTGCCATCAGTGAGGGCACAGGGGCTTCTAGGTCCCAGTACTTC	CAISEGTGASRSQYF
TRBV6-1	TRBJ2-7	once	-	TGTGCCAGCAGTGCCATACCCGGGACACCAACCTACGAGCAGTACTTC	CASSAIPGTPTYEQYF
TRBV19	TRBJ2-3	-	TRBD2	TGTCCTAGCGGGAGCACAGATACGCAGTATTTT	CPSGSTDTQYF
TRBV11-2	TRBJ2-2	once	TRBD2	TGTGCCAGCAAGGGACTAGCGGGAGCAACCGGGGAGCTGTTTTTT	CASKGLAGATGELFF
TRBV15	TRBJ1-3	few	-	TGTGCCACCAGCAGAGGCAGGGGCGGAAACACCATATATTTT	CATSRGRGGNTIYF
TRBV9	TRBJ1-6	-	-	TGTGCCAGCAGCTGGACGGGAGGTAATTCACCCCTCCACTTT	CASSWTGGNSPLHF
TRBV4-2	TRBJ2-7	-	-	TGTGCCAGCAGCCAAGAAATAGCGTACGAGCAGTACTTC	CASSQEIAYEQYF